This is a list of T cell receptor beta chains from one sample in a study of shared clonotypes between healthy human individuals. Assay used: immunoSEQ multiplex PCR; TCRdb lists only in-frame clones, some missing. The table shows around 1.4 million clones, with 98% to 99% occurring only once. The sequencing sample was made of naive CD4+ T cells sorted from blood. The receptors derive from a man aged 25-45 years in good health. Each CDR3 is given with its conserved first and last residue. D genes are given only for firm matches. The size entry is marked missing in some rows and otherwise reads once, few, many or a size class.

clone size	J gene	D gene	V gene	CDR3 DNA	CDR3 protein
.	TRBJ1-4	.	TRBV20-1	TGCAGTGCAGAACACGAAAAACTGTTTTTT	CSAEHEKLFF
.	TRBJ1-3	.	TRBV7-6	TGTGCCAGCAGCTTAGTATCGGGATCTGGAAACACCATATATTTT	CASSLVSGSGNTIYF
once	TRBJ2-7	.	TRBV5-6	TGTGCCAGCAGCTTCTACGTGGCGTACCCCCAGTACTTC	CASSFYVAYPQYF
.	TRBJ2-5	.	TRBV19	TGTGCCAGTAGTCCGGGCAGGGCCGGGGAGACCCAGTACTTC	CASSPGRAGETQYF
.	TRBJ2-4	.	TRBV6-5	TGTGCCAGCAGTTACTCGGGGAAACTAGCCAAAAACATTCAGTACTTC	CASSYSGKLAKNIQYF
once	TRBJ2-2	.	TRBV11-2	TGTGCCAGCAGCCTCCCGACCAGGAACACCGGGGAGCTGTTTTTT	CASSLPTRNTGELFF
.	TRBJ2-4	.	TRBV28	TGTGCCACCCCCGGGTACATTCAGTACTTC	CATPGYIQYF
.	TRBJ2-7	TRBD2	TRBV18	TGTGCCAGCTCACCGGGACTAGCGGGAGTCGGTGAGCAGTACTTC	CASSPGLAGVGEQYF
.	TRBJ2-3	.	TRBV6-5	TGTGCCAGCAGTTACTCCCCAAGGCTAGCTACGCAGTATTTT	CASSYSPRLATQYF
.	TRBJ2-2	TRBD2	TRBV11-3	TGTGCCAGCAGCTTGGGGCCGACTAGCGGGAGGGTCGGGGAGCTGTTTTTT	CASSLGPTSGRVGELFF
.	TRBJ2-7	.	TRBV10-2	TGCGCCAGCACCGGACACCTTAGCTACGAGCAGTACTTC	CASTGHLSYEQYF
.	TRBJ1-2	.	TRBV19	TGTGCCAGTAGTATGTGGCAGGCCCCCTATGGCTACACCTTC	CASSMWQAPYGYTF
.	TRBJ2-6	.	TRBV5-6	TGTGCCAGCAGCCTACAGGTTTCCGGGGCCAACGTCCTGACTTTC	CASSLQVSGANVLTF
.	TRBJ2-7	.	TRBV7-2	TGTGCCAGCAGCTTAAGGGTGGGATGGGGAGCCTACGAGCAGTACTTC	CASSLRVGWGAYEQYF